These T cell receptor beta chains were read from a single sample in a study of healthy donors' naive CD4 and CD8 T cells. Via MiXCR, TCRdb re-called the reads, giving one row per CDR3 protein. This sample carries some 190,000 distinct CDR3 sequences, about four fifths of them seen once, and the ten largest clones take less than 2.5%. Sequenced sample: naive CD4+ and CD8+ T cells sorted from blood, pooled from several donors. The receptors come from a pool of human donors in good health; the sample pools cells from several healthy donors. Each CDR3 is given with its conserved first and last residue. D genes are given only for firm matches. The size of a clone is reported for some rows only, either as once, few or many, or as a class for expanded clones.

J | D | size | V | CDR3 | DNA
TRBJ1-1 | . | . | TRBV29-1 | CSASPLRRADTEAFF | TGCAGCGCATCCCCTCTGAGACGGGCGGACACTGAAGCTTTCTTT
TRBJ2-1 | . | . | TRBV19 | CASNPGDNEQFF | TGTGCCAGTAACCCAGGGGATAATGAGCAGTTCTTC
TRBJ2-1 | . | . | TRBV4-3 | CASSRGSYNEQFF | TGCGCCAGCAGCCGGGGCTCCTACAATGAGCAGTTCTTC
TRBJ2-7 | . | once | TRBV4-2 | CASSLLPSYEQYF | TGCGCCAGCAGCCTCCTCCCCAGTTACGAGCAGTACTTC
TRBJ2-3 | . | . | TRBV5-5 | CASSLDTGKGTDTQYF | TGTGCCAGCAGCTTGGACACTGGGAAAGGCACAGATACGCAGTATTTT
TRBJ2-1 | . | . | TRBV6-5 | CASSSQTGSYNEQFF | TGTGCCAGCAGTTCCCAGACCGGCTCCTACAATGAGCAGTTCTTC
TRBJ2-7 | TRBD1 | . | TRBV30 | CAWSVLGQGARQYF | TGTGCCTGGAGTGTACTGGGACAGGGGGCGCGGCAGTACTTC
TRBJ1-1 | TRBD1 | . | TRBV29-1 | CSAAPRGTGRTEAFF | TGCAGCGCTGCGCCTAGGGGGACAGGGCGCACTGAAGCTTTCTTT
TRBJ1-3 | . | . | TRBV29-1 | CSVDDTYSGNTIYF | TGCAGCGTTGATGACACCTACTCTGGAAACACCATATATTTT
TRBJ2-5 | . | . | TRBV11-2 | CASSLVPTSRGETQYF | TGTGCCAGCAGCTTAGTTCCGACTAGCAGGGGAGAGACCCAGTACTTC
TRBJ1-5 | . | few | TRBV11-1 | CASSLDRDQPQHF | TGTGCCAGCAGCTTAGATCGGGATCAGCCCCAGCATTTT
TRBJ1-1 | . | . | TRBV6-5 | CASSSKTGGTEAFF | TGTGCCAGCAGTTCCAAGACAGGCGGTACTGAAGCTTTCTTT
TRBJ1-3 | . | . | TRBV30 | CAWRGRGTTGNTIYF | TGTGCCTGGAGGGGACGCGGGACAACTGGAAACACCATATATTTT
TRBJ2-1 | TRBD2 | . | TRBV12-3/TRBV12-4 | CASSLTSGTTIYNEQFF | TGTGCCAGCAGTTTGACTTCCGGGACTACGATATACAATGAGCAGTTCTTC
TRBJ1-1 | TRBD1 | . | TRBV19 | CASVGTGARGAFF | TGTGCCAGTGTAGGGACAGGGGCACGCGGAGCTTTCTTT
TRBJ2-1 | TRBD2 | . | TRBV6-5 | CASTSVWGGRTTYNEQFF | TGTGCGAGCACCTCGGTTTGGGGCGGGAGGACAACCTACAATGAGCAGTTCTTC
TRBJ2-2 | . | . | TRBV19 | CASSIVLGGELFF | TGTGCCAGTAGTATAGTCCTGGGCGGGGAGCTGTTTTTT
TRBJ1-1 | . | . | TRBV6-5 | CASSSHDLELKAFF | TGTGCCAGCAGTTCCCATGACCTAGAGCTCAAAGCTTTCTTT
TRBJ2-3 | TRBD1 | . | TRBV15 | CATSRVRGTPSTDTQYF | TGTGCCACCAGCAGAGTCAGGGGGACGCCTAGCACAGATACGCAGTATTTT
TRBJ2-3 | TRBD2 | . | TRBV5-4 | CASRPGGYTDTQYF | TGTGCCAGCAGACCGGGAGGATACACAGATACGCAGTATTTT
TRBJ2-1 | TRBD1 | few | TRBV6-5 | CASSYSTGGSYNEQFF | TGTGCCAGCAGTTACTCGACAGGGGGTTCCTACAATGAGCAGTTCTTC
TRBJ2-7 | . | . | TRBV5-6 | CASSAAASEQYF | TGTGCCAGCAGCGCTGCTGCTAGCGAGCAGTACTTC
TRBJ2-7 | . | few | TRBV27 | CASSLAIGPAEQYF | TGTGCCAGCAGTCTGGCCATCGGACCCGCTGAGCAGTACTTC
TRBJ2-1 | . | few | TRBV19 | CASSIVQGSEQFF | TGTGCCAGTAGTATAGTCCAGGGTAGTGAGCAGTTCTTC
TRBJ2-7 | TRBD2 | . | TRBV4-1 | CASSQEGAGLDEQYF | TGCGCCAGCAGCCAAGAGGGAGCGGGACTTGACGAGCAGTACTTC
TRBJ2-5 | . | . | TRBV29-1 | CSVPDREETQYF | TGCAGCGTTCCGGACAGAGAAGAGACCCAGTACTTC
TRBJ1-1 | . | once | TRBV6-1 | CASSEFSGANTEAFF | TGTGCCAGCAGTGAATTTTCAGGGGCTAACACTGAAGCTTTCTTT
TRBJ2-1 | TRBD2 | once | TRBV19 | CASSMLRGGEQFF | TGTGCCAGTAGTATGTTACGGGGGGGTGAGCAGTTCTTC
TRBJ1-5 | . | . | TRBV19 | CASSIGPGQLDQPQHF | TGTGCCAGTAGTATAGGACCCGGACAGTTGGATCAGCCCCAGCATTTT
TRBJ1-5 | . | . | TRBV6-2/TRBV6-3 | CASSYSWPGVQPQHF | TGTGCCAGCAGTTACTCTTGGCCAGGGGTTCAGCCCCAGCATTTT
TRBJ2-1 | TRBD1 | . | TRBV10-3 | CAIGRTGNEYNEQFF | TGTGCCATCGGGAGGACAGGGAATGAATACAATGAGCAGTTCTTC
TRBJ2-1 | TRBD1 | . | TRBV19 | CASSTGTGVNNEQFF | TGTGCCAGTAGTACGGGGACAGGGGTTAACAATGAGCAGTTCTTC
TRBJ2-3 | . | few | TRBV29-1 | CSARATDTQYF | TGCAGCGCCCGGGCCACAGATACGCAGTATTTT
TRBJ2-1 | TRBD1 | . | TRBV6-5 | CASSRLVAGGNEQFF | TGTGCCAGCAGCCGCCTTGTTGCAGGGGGCAATGAGCAGTTCTTC
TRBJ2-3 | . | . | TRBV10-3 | CAISERGSGISTDTQYF | TGTGCCATCAGTGAGAGGGGGTCAGGAATAAGCACAGATACGCAGTATTTT
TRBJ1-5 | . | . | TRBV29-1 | CSVERGDYQPQHF | TGCAGCGTTGAAAGAGGGGATTATCAGCCCCAGCATTTT
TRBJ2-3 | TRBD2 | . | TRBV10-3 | CAISDFRGDFADTQYF | TGTGCCATCAGTGATTTCCGGGGGGATTTCGCAGATACGCAGTATTTT
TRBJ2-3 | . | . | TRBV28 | CAINGRAMDTQYF | TGTGCCATAAATGGCAGGGCGATGGATACGCAGTATTTT
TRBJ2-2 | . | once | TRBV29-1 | CSQQLPNTGELFF | TGCAGCCAGCAGCTCCCGAACACCGGGGAGCTGTTTTTT
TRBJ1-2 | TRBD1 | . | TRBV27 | CASSSGQGGANYGYTF | TGTGCCAGCAGTTCTGGACAGGGGGGCGCTAACTATGGCTACACCTTC
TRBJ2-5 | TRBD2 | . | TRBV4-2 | CASSQDLRTRGEETQYF | TGCGCCAGCAGCCAAGATCTAAGGACTAGAGGGGAAGAGACCCAGTACTTC
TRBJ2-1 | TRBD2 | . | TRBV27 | CATSGLAGYNEQFF | TGTGCCACCTCTGGACTAGCGGGTTACAATGAGCAGTTCTTC
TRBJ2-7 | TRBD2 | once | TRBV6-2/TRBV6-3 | CASSYGQPGVGREQYF | TGTGCCAGCAGTTACGGGCAACCGGGAGTCGGGAGGGAGCAGTACTTC